The clone carrying this T cell receptor (beta chain) was picked up a small number of times. Its antigen is as yet unknown. Tens of thousands of T cell genomes, or 200 to 250 ng DNA, went into the sorted-subset replicate PCRs. The table came from immunoSEQ multiplex PCR; TCRdb's copy has only in-frame clones and leaves some out. Of some 2.1 million clones listed, about 95% are singletons. Terminally differentiated effector memory CD45RA+ cells were excluded by CCR7 positive selection of CD45RO-negative cells. The data are from a study of shared clonotypes between healthy human individuals. Whole-study findings and limits: Rarefaction demonstrated incomplete sorted-subset sequencing despite large depth.

Germline values: CDR1 SGHVS, CDR2 FNYEAQ. With 1 base clipped from V and 1 base from J, the junction kept 5 bases outside the gene matches. The CDR3 extends over 16 amino acids. The sequence was collected from a man aged 18 to 29 in good health. Sequenced material: naive CD8+ T cells sorted from blood. The chain couples TRBV7-6 to TRBJ2-7; 9 nucleotides agree with TRBD2. DNA for the CDR3: TGTGCCAGCAGCTTAGATGCGGGAGGGCCTTCCTACGAGCAGTACTTC. As protein: CASSLDAGGPSYEQYF.